A single sample gave rise to the 30 T cell receptor beta chains below, sequenced in a study of cytomegalovirus exposure and HLA in healthy donors (dated by TCRdb to the late 2010s). Library method: the immunoSEQ multiplex PCR assay. The multiplex PCR relied on a mix of 60 forward primers for TCR Vbeta segments and 13 reverse primers for TCR Jbeta segments. Sourced from immuneACCESS, this table was stored by TCRdb with only in-frame sequences that have V and J called. A share of the clones is absent; for the studies checked, an unresolved V gene accounts for under half, and the remainder has no known explanation. This sample is represented by under 170,000 clones; around 74% of them were singletons. Together, the top ten hold about 6.7% of the sample. The sample comprised PBMCs. All receptors derive from a man over 45 in good health and CMV-seropositive.

This sequence joins TRBV7-9 and TRBJ2-7, with 7 bases fitting TRBD2. The trim removed 5 bases at V and 4 bases at J, leaving 8 bases unmatched. Germline values: CDR1 SEHNR, CDR2 FQNEAQ (reference sequence). The length of the CDR3 is 14 residues. Written as DNA, the CDR3 is TGTGCCAGCAGCCCCGGGACTACCTTTTACGAGCAGTACTTC. Encoded protein: CASSPGTTFYEQYF.

The chain is built from TRBV18 and TRBJ2-7; a weak D match, TRBD1 (5 bases). Between the trimmed V and J ends, which lost 5 bases and 0 bases, there was a span of 11 bases. Germline CDR1 KGHSH, CDR2 LQKENI. The CDR3 runs 14 residues. The CDR3 protein is CASSSDTVSYEQYF. CDR3 DNA: TGTGCCAGCTCATCGGACACCGTCTCCTACGAGCAGTACTTC.

This rearrangement joins TRBV28 to TRBJ2-1; TRBD2 matches at 12 bases. Germline CDR1 and CDR2: MDHEN and SYDVKM. The CDR3 sequence is 16 residues long. Unmatched junction bases numbered 9, after V lost 6 bases and J lost 6 bases. The CDR3 loop reads CASRRLAGVGGNEQFF. CDR3 sequence (DNA): TGTGCCAGCAGGAGACTAGCGGGAGTAGGAGGCAATGAGCAGTTCTTC.

The chain joins TRBV2 to TRBJ2-2; no clear D gene. The CDR3 extends over 12 amino acids. Deletions cut 6 bases from V and 6 bases from J, with 8 bases between. The germline V gene encodes CDR1 SNHLY and CDR2 FYNNEI. The CDR3 protein is CASRKESGELFF. The CDR3 nucleotides read TGTGCCAGCAGAAAAGAGTCCGGGGAGCTGTTTTTT.

Turning to this clone: The junction shows a germline mismatch at one end, possibly a read error. V is TRBV7-9 and J is TRBJ2-7, with 9 bases aligning to TRBD1. In germline, CDR1 is SEHNR, CDR2 FQNEAQ (reference sequence). The CDR3 is made up of 15 amino acids. The CDR3 sequence is CSSSSFRTGENEQYF. The DNA of the CDR3 is TGTTCCAGCAGCTCCTTCAGGACAGGGGAGAACGAGCAGTACTTC.

V and J are TRBV2 and TRBJ1-2; 8 nucleotides match TRBD1. J was trimmed by 4 bases and V by 6 bases; bases with no gene match: 7. This CDR3 region has 14 residues. Germline lookup yields CDR1 SNHLY and CDR2 FYNNEI. CDR3 sequence: CASRSQGGAYGYTF. CDR3 in DNA: TGTGCCAGCAGGTCACAGGGGGGCGCCTATGGCTACACCTTC.

Only one count was recorded for this clone. This rearrangement joins TRBV4-1 to TRBJ1-4; no clear D gene. This CDR3 is 15 amino acids long. Per germline, CDR1 MGHRA and CDR2 YSYEKL. Trimming removed 5 bases from V and 0 bases from J, with 10 bases in between. The CDR3 protein is CASSSRVSTNEKLFF. In nucleotides, the CDR3 is TGCGCCAGCAGCTCACGGGTTTCAACTAATGAAAAACTGTTTTTT.

The chain employs TRBV19 and TRBJ1-6, with TRBD1 matching 9 bases. V dropped 3 bases and J dropped 10; count of bases not matched to a gene: 7. CDR1 and CDR2 (germline): LNHDA, SQIVND (reference sequence). The CDR3 is made up of 15 amino acids. CDR3 bases: TGTGCCAGTAGTATTCCGGGACAGGGTCGATCACCCCTCCACTTT. Residues: CASSIPGQGRSPLHF. Complete variable domain (other parts from reference TRBV19 and TRBJ1-6): DGGITQSPKYLFRKEGQNVTLSCEQNLNHDAMYWYRQDPGQGLRLIYYSQIVNDFQKGDIAEGYSVSREKKESFPLTVTSAQKNPTAFYLCASSIPGQGRSPLHFGNGTRLTVT.

The chain uses TRBV5-4 and TRBJ2-3, with 12 positions matching TRBD2. The CDR3 spans 14 residues. The germline V gene has CDR1 SGHNT and CDR2 YYREEE (reference sequence). Trimming cost V 3 bases and J 4 bases; bases outside gene matches: 0. This CDR3 is CASSWTSGADTQYF. Written as DNA, the CDR3 is TGTGCCAGCAGCTGGACTAGCGGGGCAGATACGCAGTATTTT.

V usage is TRBV7-8 and J usage is TRBJ1-3, with 7 bases lining up with TRBD1. Germline trimming cut 5 bases from V and 2 bases from J; bases unmatched to any gene: 6. Germline CDR1 SGHVS, CDR2 FQNEAQ. The CDR3 sequence is 15 residues long. The CDR3: CASSLMTGTGNTIYF. CDR3 sequence (DNA): TGTGCCAGCAGCCTAATGACAGGGACTGGAAACACCATATATTTT.

This clone was seen only once. The chain employs TRBV28 and TRBJ1-1, with D unresolved. V dropped 3 bases and J dropped 5 bases, with 13 bases sitting between them. The CDR3 extends over 14 amino acids. The V gene's germline CDR1 is MDHEN and CDR2 SYDVKM. CDR3 sequence reads: CASSFGFTGTEAFF. The CDR3, as DNA: TGTGCCAGCAGTTTTGGTTTTACGGGTACTGAAGCTTTCTTT.

This chain's CDR3 is CASSADRTETQYF. The CDR3 DNA is TGTGCCAGCTCAGCAGACAGAACGGAGACCCAGTACTTC. The chain uses TRBV18 and TRBJ2-5; maybe TRBD1 (5 bases). V shed 5 bases and J shed 5 bases, with 12 bases lying between them. The CDR3 totals 13 residues. Germline lookup yields CDR1 KGHSH and CDR2 LQKENI.

The V and J genes are TRBV5-8 and TRBJ2-5, with D perhaps TRBD1 (5 bases). V was trimmed by 3 bases and J by 1 base, leaving 10 bases between them. Germline V lookup: CDR1 SGHTS, CDR2 YDEGEE. This CDR3 is 14 amino acids long. This chain's CDR3 is CASSSRQFQETQYF. CDR3 sequence (DNA): TGTGCCAGCAGCTCCCGACAGTTCCAAGAGACCCAGTACTTC.

The genes are TRBV6-5 and TRBJ1-1; D is unresolved. Trimming took off 5 bases at V and 1 base at J, with 8 bases between the two ends. The germline gives CDR1 MNHEY, CDR2 SVGAGI. The CDR3 has 13 amino acids. The CDR3 nucleotides read TGTGCCAGCAGTCTTACAGAGAACACTGAAGCTTTCTTT. Residues: CASSLTENTEAFF.

This chain uses TRBV5-1 with TRBJ2-7, with 10 nucleotides matching TRBD1. Trimming cost V 0 bases and J 3 bases; bases outside gene matches: 6. CDR1 SGHRS and CDR2 YFSETQ come from the germline V gene. The CDR3 contains 16 residues. The CDR3 here is CASSLGLTGGGYEQYF. The CDR3 nucleotides are TGCGCCAGCAGCTTGGGCCTGACAGGGGGCGGCTACGAGCAGTACTTC.

This clone was counted a few times. This chain uses TRBV29-1 with TRBJ2-5; tentatively, D is TRBD2 (6 bases). CDR1 is SQVTM and CDR2 is ANQGSEA in the germline V gene. The CDR3 is 12 residues long. Trimming took off 6 bases at V and 8 bases at J, with 16 bases between the two ends. The CDR3 nucleotides are TGCAGCGTAGATTCGGATAGCGGAACCCAGTACTTC. Its protein product is CSVDSDSGTQYF.

CDR3 region: CASSASRTSGNKETQYF. The CDR3 DNA is TGCGCCAGCAGCGCCTCTCGGACTAGCGGGAATAAAGAGACCCAGTACTTC. The chain couples TRBV10-2 to TRBJ2-5; TRBD2 matches 12 bases. This CDR3 has 17 residues. V gave up 6 bases and J gave up 3 bases; unmatched junction bases: 11. Per germline, CDR1 WSHSY and CDR2 SAAADI.

This rearrangement joins TRBV5-1 to TRBJ2-7, with D possibly TRBD1 on 6 matching bases. The CDR3 sequence is 15 residues long. The V gene's germline CDR1 is SGHRS and CDR2 YFSETQ. Trimming removed 0 bases at V and 1 base at J, with 11 bases between. CDR3 nucleotides: TGCGCCAGCAGCTTGGTGGGGGCTCCATCCTACGAGCAGTACTTC. Its translation is CASSLVGAPSYEQYF.

The chain combines TRBV2 with TRBJ2-3; no firm D call. Germline CDR1 SNHLY, CDR2 FYNNEI. V lost 0 bases and J lost 2, with 9 bases in between. The CDR3 is made up of 15 amino acids. DNA of the CDR3: TGTGCCAGCAGTGAAGCAGAGATAGACACAGATACGCAGTATTTT. Translated: CASSEAEIDTDTQYF.

The rearrangement joins TRBV9 to TRBJ2-5, with 12 bases identical to TRBD2. The length of the CDR3 is 15 residues. J was trimmed by 5 bases and V by 0 bases; bases with no gene match: 2. Germline values: CDR1 SGDLS, CDR2 YYNGEE. CDR3 bases: TGTGCCAGCAGCGTAGGGACTAGCGGGACGGAGACCCAGTACTTC. Its translation is CASSVGTSGTETQYF.

The genes are TRBV28 and TRBJ1-2; tentatively, D is TRBD1 (5 bases). The CDR3 has 15 amino acids. V lost 5 bases and J 3 bases, leaving 16 bases between the germline ends. CDR1 and CDR2 (germline): MDHEN, SYDVKM. The CDR3 DNA follows: TGTGCCAGCAGTGGATATGGGGGGGATGACTATGGCTACACCTTC. Encoded protein: CASSGYGGDDYGYTF.

In the case of this clone: The junction differs from germline at one of its ends, possibly a read error. The V and J genes are TRBV6-1 and TRBJ2-7, with unresolved D. This CDR3 is 8 amino acids long. Germline V gene sequence: CDR1 MNHNS, CDR2 SASEGT. The CDR3: CASPPLNF. The CDR3, as DNA: TGTGCCAGCCCACCACTAAATTTC.

The chain combines TRBV5-1 with TRBJ2-2, with 7 bases aligning to TRBD1. Germline CDR1 and CDR2: SGHRS and YFSETQ. The CDR3 has 15 residues. Trimming removed 0 bases from V and 5 bases from J; junction bases left unmatched: 4. CDR3 sequence: CASSLGGGRTGELFF. The CDR3 nucleotides are TGCGCCAGCAGCTTGGGAGGGGGCAGGACCGGGGAGCTGTTTTTT.

This clone was seen a single time. This chain joins TRBV5-1 and TRBJ2-1, with D unclear. The CDR3 runs to 14 residues. Looked up from germline, CDR1 is SGHRS and CDR2 is YFSETQ. V gave up 0 bases and J gave up 7 bases, with 11 bases separating them. The CDR3 loop is CASSLVASRNEQFF. DNA for the CDR3: TGCGCCAGCAGCTTGGTCGCCAGCAGGAATGAGCAGTTCTTC. The complete variable domain, with remaining parts taken from reference TRBV5-1 and TRBJ2-1, reads KAGVTQTPRYLIKTRGQQVTLSCSPISGHRSVSWYQQTPGQGLQFLFEYFSETQRNKGNFPGRFSGRQFSNSRSEMNVSTLELGDSALYLCASSLVASRNEQFFGPGTRLTVL.

The chain employs TRBV7-6 and TRBJ2-3; 7 nucleotides match TRBD1. This CDR3 is 16 amino acids long. Germline V CDR1 and CDR2: SGHVS, FNYEAQ. V trimming: 5 bases; J trimming: 3 bases; junction bases outside the gene matches: 11. CDR3 sequence reads: CASSPMTGSGTDTQYF. CDR3 coding DNA: TGTGCCAGCAGCCCAATGACAGGGTCGGGAACAGATACGCAGTATTTT.

The chain recombines TRBV20-1 with TRBJ2-7, with D maybe TRBD2 (5 bases). Germline V gene sequence: CDR1 DFQATT, CDR2 SNEGSKA (reference sequence). Trimming took off 1 base at V and 9 bases at J, with 10 bases between the two ends. This CDR3 has 11 amino acids. In nucleotides, the CDR3 is TGCAGTGCTAGAGCGGTGGACTTGCAGTACTTC. This encodes CSARAVDLQYF.

A remark on this clone: The same CDR3 arises from other DNA sequences in this sample as well. The gene calls are TRBV5-1 and TRBJ1-2; 9 bases are a match to TRBD1. The CDR3 covers 14 residues. Germline CDR1 and CDR2: SGHRS and YFSETQ. Trimming removed 3 bases from V and 8 bases from J; junction bases left unmatched: 8. CDR3 coding DNA: TGCGCCAGCAGCTCGGGACAGGGAGCAGACGGCTACACCTTC. Translating it yields CASSSGQGADGYTF.

The count of this clone is one. J is TRBJ1-5 and V is TRBV28, with D perhaps TRBD1 (6 bases). Germline CDR1 reads MDHEN; CDR2 reads SYDVKM. Between the trimmed V and J ends, which lost 5 bases and 0 bases, there was a span of 17 bases. The CDR3 consists of 17 residues. Written as DNA, the CDR3 is TGTGCCAGCAGTACCGTGGGGGCCCCTTTTAGCAATCAGCCCCAGCATTTT. This gives the protein CASSTVGAPFSNQPQHF.

The chain has TRBV27 and TRBJ2-1; TRBD2 aligns across 7 bases. The V gene end was trimmed by 6 bases and the J gene end by 2 bases; junction bases not matched to a gene: 13. Germline V gene sequence: CDR1 MNHEY, CDR2 SMNVEV (reference sequence). The CDR3 has 17 residues. The CDR3 DNA sequence: TGTGCCAGCAGCTTAAGACTAGCCCTGGACCCCTACAATGAGCAGTTCTTC. The encoded protein is CASSLRLALDPYNEQFF.

V is TRBV28 and J is TRBJ1-2, with 8 bases identical to TRBD1. The V gene end was trimmed by 6 bases and the J gene end by 8 bases; junction bases not matched to a gene: 11. The CDR3 is 14 residues long. Germline-derived CDR1 and CDR2 are MDHEN and SYDVKM. The CDR3 coding sequence is TGTGCCAGCAGGTACTCCGGGACAGGCCTCGGCTACACCTTC. Its protein is CASRYSGTGLGYTF.